These 30 T cell receptor beta chains were all obtained from the same sample, sequenced in a study of CD8 T cells in ankylosing spondylitis. TCRdb used MiXCR to reprocess the 5' RACE reads, holding one entry per CDR3 protein. The sample lists under 250,000 distinct CDR3 sequences; roughly 32% were seen once. Sequences were obtained from blood, either unsorted or a sorted T cell fraction (not recorded which). The receptors originated from a male donor with ankylosing spondylitis or in good health (not recorded which).

This clonotype was found a few times. This chain connects TRBV11-2 to TRBJ1-2, with TRBD1 as a possible D gene (5 bases). The ends were cut back, 1 base at V and 6 bases at J, with 15 bases in the middle. The CDR3 runs 15 residues. The germline V gene encodes CDR1 SGHAT and CDR2 FQNNGV. This chain's CDR3 is CASSLVEPRVNGYTF. CDR3 bases: TGTGCCAGCAGCTTAGTGGAACCCAGGGTCAATGGCTACACCTTC.

The genes are TRBV3-1 and TRBJ1-5; weak D call: TRBD1 (5 bases). The V and J ends lost 2 bases and 6 bases respectively, with 17 bases between them. Germline CDR1 LGHDT, CDR2 YNNKEL (reference sequence). The CDR3 is made up of 16 amino acids. CDR3 bases: TGTGCCAGCAGCCAAAAGGTCCCCGGGGCGGGTCAGCCCCAGCATTTT. Encoded protein: CASSQKVPGAGQPQHF. Variable domain in full (rest from reference TRBV3-1 and TRBJ1-5): DTAVSQTPKYLVTQMGNDKSIKCEQNLGHDTMYWYKQDSKKFLKIMFSYNNKELIINETVPNRFSPKSPDKAHLNLHINSLELGDSAVYFCASSQKVPGAGQPQHFGDGTRLSIL.

V usage is TRBV5-6 and J usage is TRBJ1-2; unclear D gene. Trimming shortened V by 3 bases and J by 3 bases, and 12 bases separated the two germline ends. The CDR3 spans 14 residues. Looked up from germline, CDR1 is SGHDT and CDR2 is YYEEEE. CDR3 DNA: TGTGCCAGCAGCTCTGACATCTGGGACTATGGCTACACCTTC. Its protein product is CASSSDIWDYGYTF.

J is TRBJ2-6 and V is TRBV3-1, with D possibly being TRBD1 (6 bases). The CDR3 is 17 amino acids. V dropped 5 bases and J dropped 4 bases, with 18 bases sitting between them. Germline CDR1 is LGHDT and CDR2 is YNNKEL (reference sequence). This chain's CDR3 is CASSNTGTPLGANVLTF. The DNA of the CDR3 is TGTGCCAGCAGCAATACCGGGACACCCTTGGGGGCCAACGTCCTGACTTTC. Variable domain in full (rest from reference TRBV3-1 and TRBJ2-6): DTAVSQTPKYLVTQMGNDKSIKCEQNLGHDTMYWYKQDSKKFLKIMFSYNNKELIINETVPNRFSPKSPDKAHLNLHINSLELGDSAVYFCASSNTGTPLGANVLTFGAGSRLTVL.

This clonotype has a handful of counts. The V and J genes are TRBV27 and TRBJ1-4, with D uncertain. There are 14 residues in the CDR3. Germline V gene data show CDR1 as MNHEY and CDR2 as SMNVEV (reference sequence). Trimming pared 6 bases from V and 0 bases from J, leaving 8 bases between. CDR3 DNA: TGTGCCAGCAGGGCTGGGGCAACTAATGAAAAACTGTTTTTT. This encodes CASRAGATNEKLFF.

The V gene is TRBV20-1, the J gene TRBJ1-2; possible D gene TRBD1, 5 bases. The CDR3 is 14 amino acids. V lost 4 bases and J 4 bases, leaving 16 bases between the germline ends. CDR1 and CDR2 (germline): DFQATT, SNEGSKA (reference sequence). CDR3 sequence: CSATQGIPAYGYTF. The CDR3 region has the DNA TGCAGTGCTACCCAGGGAATCCCGGCCTATGGCTACACCTTC.

The rearrangement links TRBV6-1 to TRBJ2-3, with D possibly matching TRBD2 (5 bases). Germline V gives CDR1 MNHNS, CDR2 SASEGT. The CDR3 loop spans 13 amino acids. V was cut by 6 bases and J by 9 bases, with 16 bases left in between. CDR3 sequence (DNA): TGTGCCAGCAGACCCCAGTGGGAGTCAACGCAGTATTTT. Amino acids: CASRPQWESTQYF.

This clonotype was detected only once. V usage is TRBV7-8 and J usage is TRBJ2-7, with unresolved D. CDR1 and CDR2 (germline): SGHVS, FQNEAQ. The length of the CDR3 is 13 residues. V shed 1 base and J shed 2 bases, with 6 bases lying between them. The CDR3 loop is CASSLGHTYEQYF. The CDR3 DNA reads TGTGCCAGCAGCTTAGGACACACCTACGAGCAGTACTTC.

The J gene is TRBJ2-3, the V gene TRBV5-5, with 12 bases matching TRBD2. The CDR3 runs 16 residues. The V and J ends lost 4 bases and 8 bases, in that order; junction bases with no gene match: 11. Per the germline V gene, CDR1 is SGHKS and CDR2 is YYEKEE (reference sequence). The DNA for the CDR3 is TGTGCCAGCAGCGCTGCTAGCGGGGGGGCGAGCGGTACGCAGTATTTT. Its translation is CASSAASGGASGTQYF.

This chain links TRBV11-2 with TRBJ2-7; TRBD2 matches at 16 bases. CDR1 and CDR2 (germline): SGHAT, FQNNGV. The junction had 12 bases not matched to a gene; V was cut back by 4 bases and J by 0 bases. CDR3 size: 20 residues. DNA for the CDR3: TGTGCCAGCAGCTACCAGCTGGGACTAGCGGGGGGGTACCCCTCCTACGAGCAGTACTTC. It encodes CASSYQLGLAGGYPSYEQYF.

The chain has TRBV5-6 and TRBJ2-2, with D possibly matching TRBD1 (6 bases). Trimming pared 5 bases from V and 2 bases from J, leaving 19 bases between. Germline V lookup: CDR1 SGHDT, CDR2 YYEEEE. This CDR3 contains 17 residues. The CDR3 loop reads CASSLDYGTYNTGELFF. As DNA, the CDR3 is TGTGCCAGCAGTTTAGACTACGGGACATACAACACCGGGGAGCTGTTTTTT.

This clonotype was found a few times. The rearrangement uses TRBV5-1 and TRBJ1-3, with 8 nucleotides matching TRBD1. The germline V gene has CDR1 SGHRS and CDR2 YFSETQ. The CDR3 loop spans 17 amino acids. With V trimmed by 1 base and J by 0 bases, 6 bases remained unmatched. In nucleotides, the CDR3 is TGCGCCAGCAGCTTGCTCACAGGGGGGTACTCTGGAAACACCATATATTTT. Translation: CASSLLTGGYSGNTIYF.

The chain combines TRBV7-3 with TRBJ2-3, with TRBD1 as a possible D gene (6 bases). The CDR3 runs 14 residues. Germline V gene lookup returns CDR1 SGHTA and CDR2 FQGTGA. Trimming took off 2 bases at V and 4 bases at J, with 10 bases between the two ends. CDR3 residues: CASSLLDRSDTQYF. The CDR3 DNA follows: TGTGCCAGCAGCTTATTAGACAGGTCAGATACGCAGTATTTT.

This clonotype was seen only a few times. The chain carries TRBV10-2 and TRBJ2-7, with a possible D match to TRBD2 (6 bases). CDR3 size: 15 residues. V was trimmed by 5 bases and J by 7 bases, leaving 21 bases between them. Germline V lookup: CDR1 WSHSY, CDR2 SAAADI. This chain's CDR3 is CASSPSPGEVGEQYF. The CDR3 DNA sequence: TGCGCCAGCAGTCCTAGCCCGGGGGAGGTGGGGGAGCAGTACTTC.

This clonotype was detected a few times. This rearrangement joins TRBV4-2 to TRBJ2-7; D gene uncertain. The CDR3 is 13 residues long. Trimming removed 4 bases from V and 0 bases from J, with 7 bases in between. CDR1 and CDR2 from the germline V gene are LGHNA and YNFKEQ. This CDR3 reads CASSPPRSYEQYF. CDR3 DNA: TGTGCCAGCAGCCCCCCTCGCTCCTACGAGCAGTACTTC.

The chain has TRBV20-1 and TRBJ2-1, with TRBD2 identical over 8 bases. Trimming at V came to 5 bases and at J to 2 bases, leaving 11 bases not matched to a gene. The CDR3 loop spans 16 amino acids. CDR1 is DFQATT and CDR2 is SNEGSKA in the germline V gene (reference sequence). The CDR3 DNA is TGCAGTGCTTGCCCTACTAGCGGATTAACCTACAATGAGCAGTTCTTC. It is translated as CSACPTSGLTYNEQFF.

This clonotype occurred once. The V and J genes are TRBV4-1 and TRBJ2-1; possibly TRBD2 for D (5 bases). CDR1 is MGHRA and CDR2 is YSYEKL in the germline V gene. The CDR3 spans 16 residues. V lost 0 bases to trimming and J lost 2 bases, with 11 bases between them. CDR3 bases: TGCGCCAGCAGCCAAGAGTTTGCGGGTACCTACAATGAGCAGTTCTTC. It translates to CASSQEFAGTYNEQFF.

V usage is TRBV2 and J usage is TRBJ2-5, with unresolved D. The germline CDR1 and CDR2 sequences are SNHLY and FYNNEI. The CDR3 is 11 residues long. Trimming cost V 6 bases and J 2 bases, with 4 bases left between them. This chain's CDR3 is CASRKQETQYF. Written as DNA, the CDR3 is TGTGCCAGCAGGAAGCAAGAGACCCAGTACTTC. The whole variable domain, filled in from reference TRBV2 and TRBJ2-5, reads EPEVTQTPSHQVTQMGQEVILRCVPISNHLYFYWYRQILGQKVEFLVSFYNNEISEKSEIFDDQFSVERPDGSNFTLKIRSTKLEDSAMYFCASRKQETQYFGPGTRLLVL.

V and J are TRBV7-9 and TRBJ2-3; TRBD2 might be the D (6 bases). The CDR3 length is 14 residues. V dropped 7 bases and J dropped 3 bases, with 14 bases sitting between them. The V gene's germline CDR1 is SEHNR and CDR2 FQNEAQ (reference sequence). The CDR3 spells CASTPAGGTDTQYF. The CDR3 DNA sequence: TGTGCCAGCACCCCGGCCGGGGGAACAGATACGCAGTATTTT.

The chain joins TRBV5-6 to TRBJ2-5; 7 bases line up with TRBD1. Trimming removed 4 bases from V and 4 bases from J; junction bases left unmatched: 10. The germline gives CDR1 SGHDT, CDR2 YYEEEE. The CDR3 contains 15 residues. The chain's CDR3 is CASSRGTVVRETQYF. The CDR3 nucleotides read TGTGCCAGCAGCAGAGGGACAGTAGTGAGAGAGACCCAGTACTTC.

This chain connects TRBV7-8 to TRBJ2-3; the match to TRBD1 covers 7 bases. The ends lost 5 bases at V and 6 bases at J; junction bases unmatched: 11. The CDR3 consists of 15 residues. Per the germline V gene, CDR1 is SGHVS and CDR2 is FQNEAQ. The CDR3 sequence is CASSTRSQGVDTQYF. CDR3 DNA sequence: TGTGCCAGCAGCACGCGATCTCAGGGGGTGGATACGCAGTATTTT.

This clonotype has a handful of counts. The genes are TRBV15 and TRBJ2-1, with a tentative D call TRBD2 (5 bases). CDR1 and CDR2 (germline): LNHNV, YYDKDF (reference sequence). This CDR3 is 13 amino acids long. Trimming shortened V by 5 bases and J by 6 bases, and 11 bases separated the two germline ends. The CDR3 DNA reads as TGTGCCACCAGCGTAGCGATGTCCAATGAGCAGTTCTTC. It translates to CATSVAMSNEQFF.

This clonotype came up a few times. CDR3 nucleotide sequence: TGTGCCAGCAGCTTCTCGGGACAGGGAGGAGTTAAGCAGTACTTC. It codes for CASSFSGQGGVKQYF. The rearrangement links TRBV11-2 to TRBJ2-7; TRBD1 matches at 9 bases. Germline CDR1 SGHAT, CDR2 FQNNGV. Trimming took 3 bases from V and 8 from J; bases not matched to a gene: 11. The CDR3 runs to 15 residues.

The chain joins TRBV7-8 to TRBJ2-7; D perhaps matches TRBD1 (6 bases). Trimming shortened V by 5 bases and J by 0 bases, and 14 bases separated the two germline ends. The CDR3 is 15 amino acids. The V gene's germline CDR1 is SGHVS and CDR2 FQNEAQ. The CDR3 DNA is TGTGCCAGCAGCCCCAGCCGGACAGTCTCCTACGAGCAGTACTTC. Its protein product is CASSPSRTVSYEQYF.

The chain employs TRBV5-1 and TRBJ1-1; 7 bases agree with TRBD1. This CDR3 spans 15 amino acids. With V trimmed by 3 bases and J by 0 bases, 5 bases remained unmatched. The germline V gene has CDR1 SGHRS and CDR2 YFSETQ. The CDR3 nucleotides read TGCGCCAGCAGCTGGGACAGTATAGTGAACACTGAAGCTTTCTTT. Amino acid sequence: CASSWDSIVNTEAFF.

CDR3 nucleotide sequence: TGCAGTGCTACCAACCCTGCCTCAAACAATGAGCAGTTCTTC. Amino acid sequence: CSATNPASNNEQFF. The V gene is TRBV20-1, the J gene TRBJ2-1; D is unclear. Trimming took 4 bases from V and 5 from J, leaving 15 bases between them. From germline, CDR1 is DFQATT and CDR2 SNEGSKA (reference sequence). This CDR3 has 14 residues.

V usage is TRBV10-3 and J usage is TRBJ1-2, with D unresolved. Germline V CDR1 and CDR2: ENHRY, SYGVKD. Trimming stripped 4 bases from V and 0 bases from J, with 9 bases between. The CDR3 length is 14 residues. The CDR3 region is CAISVPGTNYGYTF. In nucleotides, the CDR3 is TGTGCCATCAGTGTACCGGGCACTAACTATGGCTACACCTTC.

The chain uses TRBV4-1 and TRBJ1-2; D possibly corresponds to TRBD1 (5 bases). Germline V gives CDR1 MGHRA, CDR2 YSYEKL. Trimming left V 2 bases short and J 2 bases short, with 18 bases between. This CDR3 region has 17 residues. The CDR3 reads CASSQTTADRSNYGYTF. In DNA, the CDR3 is TGCGCCAGCAGCCAAACCACTGCTGACAGATCGAACTATGGCTACACCTTC.

The J gene is TRBJ1-5, the V gene TRBV20-1; 8 bases align to TRBD1. V gave up 6 bases and J gave up 2 bases; unmatched junction bases: 6. The CDR3 sequence is 14 residues long. The germline CDR1 and CDR2 sequences are DFQATT and SNEGSKA (reference sequence). This CDR3 is CSAIDRGGNQPQHF. CDR3 nucleotides: TGCAGTGCAATCGACAGGGGTGGCAATCAGCCCCAGCATTTT.

The chain recombines TRBV4-1 with TRBJ2-6; no reliable D call. Per germline, CDR1 MGHRA and CDR2 YSYEKL. The V end was cut by 6 bases, the J end by 0 bases, with 12 bases between. The CDR3 has 16 amino acids. The DNA of the CDR3 is TGCGCCAGCAGTGGTATAGGCCGCTCTGGGGCCAACGTCCTGACTTTC. It specifies CASSGIGRSGANVLTF.